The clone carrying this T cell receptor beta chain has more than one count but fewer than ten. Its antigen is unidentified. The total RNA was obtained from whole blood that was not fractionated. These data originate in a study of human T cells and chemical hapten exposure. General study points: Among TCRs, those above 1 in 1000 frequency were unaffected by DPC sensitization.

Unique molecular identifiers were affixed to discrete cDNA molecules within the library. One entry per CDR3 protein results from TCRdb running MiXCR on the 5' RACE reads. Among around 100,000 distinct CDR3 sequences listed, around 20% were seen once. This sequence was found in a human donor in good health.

CDR3 sequence reads: CSVSGLAGMDEQYF. The DNA of the CDR3 is TGCAGTGTCTCTGGACTAGCGGGAATGGACGAGCAGTACTTC. V gene TRBV20-1 combines with J gene TRBJ2-7; 12 nucleotides match TRBD2. J lost 5 bases, V lost 7 bases, and 9 bases had no gene match. Germline CDR1 reads DFQATT; CDR2 reads SNEGSKA (reference sequence). The CDR3 is 14 amino acids.